These 7 T cell receptor beta chains were all obtained from the same sample, sequenced in a study of blood T cells in healthy people across ages. It was with a sample-barcoded 5' primer and a J-beta primer mix that a second PCR of roughly 6 to 11 cycles was run. TCRdb re-derived calls from the 5' RACE reads in MiXCR, one entry per CDR3 protein. Of 700,000 or so distinct CDR3 sequences in the sample, about 24% were seen once. What was sequenced was blood. The receptors shown here come from a man between 70 and 80 years old in good health.

This clonotype was recorded many times. The chain employs TRBV20-1 and TRBJ2-5; 12 bases are a match to TRBD2. The CDR3 contains 15 residues. Per the germline V gene, CDR1 is DFQATT and CDR2 is SNEGSKA (reference sequence). V lost 7 bases to trimming and J lost 4 bases; unmatched junction nucleotides: 10. In DNA form, the CDR3 reads TGCAGTGTTTGGACTAGCGGGGCCCCGGGAGAGACCCAGTACTTC. Translated: CSVWTSGAPGETQYF.

In its sample, this clonotype was seen a few times. The chain is built from TRBV27 and TRBJ1-1; D call uncertain. Germline V gene sequence: CDR1 MNHEY, CDR2 SMNVEV (reference sequence). V was trimmed by 7 bases and J by 0 bases, leaving 9 bases between them. CDR3 length equals 13 residues. CDR3 loop: CASIGILNTEAFF. As DNA, the CDR3 is TGTGCCAGCATCGGTATACTGAACACTGAAGCTTTCTTT.

This clonotype came up a few times. The rearrangement joins TRBV5-1 to TRBJ2-1; a possible D gene is TRBD1 (6 bases). The CDR3 sequence is 15 residues long. The ends were cut back, 2 bases at V and 1 base at J, with 10 bases in the middle. In germline, CDR1 is SGHRS, CDR2 YFSETQ. The CDR3 loop reads CASSFRGFSYNEQFF. The CDR3 coding sequence is TGCGCCAGCAGCTTCAGGGGCTTTTCCTACAATGAGCAGTTCTTC.

The V and J genes are TRBV13 and TRBJ1-2; TRBD1 agrees at 9 bases. This CDR3 spans 14 amino acids. Trimming took 5 bases from V and 11 from J; bases not matched to a gene: 12. Germline assignment: CDR1 PRHDT and CDR2 FYEKMQ (reference sequence). CDR3 DNA sequence: TGTGCCAGCAGCCAACTAGGGACAGGGCACGAATACACCTTC. This translates into CASSQLGTGHEYTF.

This sequence joins TRBV29-1 and TRBJ2-5; TRBD1 is a possible D gene (5 bases). V lost 7 bases and J lost 5, with 14 bases in between. This CDR3 comprises 12 residues. Per the germline V gene, CDR1 is SQVTM and CDR2 is ANQGSEA. CDR3 sequence: CSAQAPGETQYF. The CDR3 DNA sequence: TGCAGCGCGCAGGCGCCAGGGGAGACCCAGTACTTC.

Only a few counts were recorded for this clonotype. This chain links TRBV6-5 with TRBJ2-5, with a tentative D call TRBD1 (5 bases). The CDR3 spans 14 residues. Germline CDR1 is MNHEY and CDR2 is SVGAGI. V was trimmed by 6 bases and J by 11 bases, leaving 22 bases between them. CDR3 in DNA: TGTGCCAGCAGCGCCAGTGACAGTTTAGTAGAGCAGTACTTC. Translation gives CASSASDSLVEQYF.

The V call is TRBV5-1, the J call TRBJ2-4, with 8 bases matching TRBD2. V dropped 5 bases and J dropped 4; count of bases not matched to a gene: 14. This CDR3 has 17 residues. Germline loops: CDR1 SGHRS, CDR2 YFSETQ. Written as DNA, the CDR3 is TGCGCCAGCAGTCCTGAAATCATAGCGGGGCAGAAAAACATTCAGTACTTC. As protein: CASSPEIIAGQKNIQYF.